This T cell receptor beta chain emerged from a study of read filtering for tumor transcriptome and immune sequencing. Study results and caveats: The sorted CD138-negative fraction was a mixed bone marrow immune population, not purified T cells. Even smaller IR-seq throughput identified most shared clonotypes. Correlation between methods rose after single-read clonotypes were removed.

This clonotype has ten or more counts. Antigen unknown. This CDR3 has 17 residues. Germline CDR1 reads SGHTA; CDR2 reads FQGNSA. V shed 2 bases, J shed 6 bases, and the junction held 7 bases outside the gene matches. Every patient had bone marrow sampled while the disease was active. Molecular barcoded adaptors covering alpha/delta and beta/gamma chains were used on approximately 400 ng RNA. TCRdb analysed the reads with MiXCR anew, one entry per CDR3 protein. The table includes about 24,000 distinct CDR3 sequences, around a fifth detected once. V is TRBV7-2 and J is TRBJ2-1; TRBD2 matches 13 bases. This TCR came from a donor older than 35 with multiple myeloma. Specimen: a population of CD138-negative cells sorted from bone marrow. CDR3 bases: TGTGCCAGCAGCTTACGGACTAGCGGGGGACCCCGCAATGAGCAGTTCTTC. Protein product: CASSLRTSGGPRNEQFF.